The 15 T cell receptor beta chains below were found in one sample sequenced in a study of blood T cells in healthy people across ages. The use of a sample-barcoded 5' primer and a J-beta primer mix characterized a second PCR of roughly 6 to 11 cycles. MiXCR, applied by TCRdb to the 5' RACE reads, yields one record per CDR3 protein. The repertoire includes more than 1,000,000 distinct CDR3 sequences, around 25% of them detected once, and about 0.69% sits in the top ten. The same sample was also studied in work on T cells of mothers and their children.

Sequences were obtained from blood. The source of these receptors is a girl aged 2 to 9 in good health.

This clonotype was seen only a few times. The DNA of the CDR3 is TGCAGTGCTAGTGAAAAACGTGTTCTCATCGAAGGGGAGACCCAGTACTTC. Protein product: CSASEKRVLIEGETQYF. V usage is TRBV20-1 and J usage is TRBJ2-5; D is uncertain. The V end lost 3 bases, the J end lost 5 bases, and 25 bases lay between the germline ends. CDR3 length: 17 residues. CDR1 and CDR2 from the germline V gene are DFQATT and SNEGSKA (reference sequence).

This clonotype came up many times. The V and J genes are TRBV7-9 and TRBJ2-6; D gene uncertain. V was pared by 6 bases and J by 0 bases, with 9 bases between. Germline CDR1 and CDR2: SEHNR and FQNEAQ (reference sequence). There are 15 residues in the CDR3. For the CDR3, the DNA is TGTGCCAGCAGTTTCCTCAGCTCTGGGGCCAACGTCCTGACTTTC. It specifies CASSFLSSGANVLTF.

This clonotype appeared a single time. V is TRBV5-1 and J is TRBJ1-2; no clear D. The ends were cut back, 0 bases at V and 4 bases at J, with 13 bases in the middle. In germline, CDR1 is SGHRS, CDR2 YFSETQ. The CDR3 sequence is 15 residues long. The CDR3, as DNA: TGCGCCAGCAGCTTGGAAGGGTATGGCACCTATGGCTACACCTTC. It codes for CASSLEGYGTYGYTF.

For this clonotype: One end of the junction does not line up with germline, which may come from a read error. CDR3 loop: CASSPPPGTGKNQPQHF. Here the CDR3 DNA reads TGTGCCAGCAGTCCCCCCCCCGGGACAGGGAAAAATCAGCCCCAACATTTT. The V call is TRBV12-3 or TRBV12-4, the J call TRBJ1-5, with 9 positions matching TRBD1. CDR3 length: 17 amino acids.

V gene TRBV29-1 combines with J gene TRBJ2-3, with 11 positions matching TRBD1. The CDR3 totals 14 residues. In germline, CDR1 is SQVTM, CDR2 ANQGSEA. V lost 4 bases, J lost 5 bases, and 5 bases stayed unmatched. Written as DNA, the CDR3 is TGCAGCGTTGTGGACAGGGGGCGTGGAGATACGCAGTATTTT. It encodes CSVVDRGRGDTQYF.

This clonotype was seen repeatedly, ten times or more. The genes are TRBV7-2 and TRBJ2-5, with a tentative D call TRBD1 (6 bases). The J call may be faulty, since TRBJ2-7 better matches the DNA end. CDR1 is SGHTA and CDR2 is FQGNSA in the germline V gene. There are 14 residues in the CDR3. Written as DNA, the CDR3 is TGTGCCAGCAGCTTATCTGGGACATCCTACGAGCAGTACTTC. It encodes CASSLSGTSYEQYF.

The rearrangement links TRBV29-1 to TRBJ2-5; D is possibly TRBD2 (5 bases). The end of the DNA is better explained by TRBJ2-7, so the J call may be wrong. Germline CDR1 and CDR2: SQVTM and ANQGSEA. The CDR3 is 13 residues long. Here the CDR3 DNA reads TGCAGCGTCTGGACGGGAAGCTCCTACGAGCAGTACTTC. Its protein product is CSVWTGSSYEQYF.

This clonotype has a handful of counts. CDR3 sequence reads: CSAIGFSGQFSYEQYF. The CDR3 DNA is TGCAGTGCTATCGGGTTCTCAGGGCAATTTTCCTACGAGCAGTACTTC. The chain employs TRBV20-1 and TRBJ2-7; possibly TRBD1 for D (5 bases). The V end lost 4 bases, the J end lost 1 base, and 20 bases lay between the germline ends. From germline, CDR1 is DFQATT and CDR2 SNEGSKA (reference sequence). There are 16 residues in the CDR3.

The chain recombines TRBV27 with TRBJ2-3; perhaps TRBD1 as D (6 bases). The V end lost 5 bases, the J end lost 0 bases, and 12 bases lay between the germline ends. Germline values: CDR1 MNHEY, CDR2 SMNVEV (reference sequence). The CDR3 length is 15 residues. The CDR3 DNA follows: TGTGCCAGCAGTACGACAGGCTCTAGCACAGATACGCAGTATTTT. Translated, it gives CASSTTGSSTDTQYF.

This clonotype was observed a few times. Its ends do not fully match the called genes, so a read error is possible. The chain combines TRBV20-1 with TRBJ2-5; D remains unclear. Germline V gene lookup returns CDR1 DFQATT and CDR2 SNEGSKA (reference sequence). CDR3 length equals 14 residues. The CDR3 loop is CSASWSQNQGTQYF. The CDR3 coding sequence is TGCAGTGCTAGTTGGAGCCAGAACCAAGGGACCCAGTACTTC.

V usage is TRBV28 and J usage is TRBJ1-3; 7 positions agree with TRBD1. The CDR3 totals 15 residues. With 2 bases clipped from V and 4 bases from J, the junction kept 5 bases outside the gene matches. CDR1 and CDR2 (germline): MDHEN, SYDVKM. The chain's CDR3 is CASSLVGTVGNTIYF. The CDR3 DNA reads TGTGCCAGCAGTTTAGTCGGGACAGTCGGAAACACCATATATTTT.

The chain joins TRBV5-1 to TRBJ2-5, with TRBD1 matching 7 bases. The V and J ends lost 4 bases and 2 bases, in that order; junction bases with no gene match: 8. This CDR3 has 15 residues. CDR1 is SGHRS, CDR2 YFSETQ, per germline. CDR3 bases: TGCGCCAGCAGCGAGGGTCTCAGGGGGCAAGAGACCCAGTACTTC. Its translation: CASSEGLRGQETQYF.

This clonotype turned up a few times. This chain connects TRBV20-1 to TRBJ1-2; D is undetermined. CDR1 is DFQATT, CDR2 SNEGSKA, per germline (reference sequence). V dropped 3 bases and J dropped 5 bases, with 13 bases sitting between them. This CDR3 has 13 amino acids. CDR3 nucleotides: TGCAGTGCTAGCCCGGTTGGGTCATATGGCTACACCTTC. Residues: CSASPVGSYGYTF.

This clonotype was detected a few times. The chain links TRBV12-3 or TRBV12-4 to TRBJ2-1; D is unclear. V was shortened by 5 bases and J by 8 bases, with 7 bases between the two germline ends. The CDR3 has 11 amino acids. This chain's CDR3 is CASSPTYEQFF. DNA of the CDR3: TGTGCCAGCAGTCCCACTTATGAGCAGTTCTTC.

The chain couples TRBV5-1 to TRBJ2-2; no clear D gene. The CDR3 runs 15 residues. Germline V gene lookup returns CDR1 SGHRS and CDR2 YFSETQ. Trimming cost V 7 bases and J 0 bases, with 13 bases left between them. CDR3 coding DNA: TGCGCCAGCCGCCTCGGGCAGTCGAACACCGGGGAGCTGTTTTTT. Translated: CASRLGQSNTGELFF.